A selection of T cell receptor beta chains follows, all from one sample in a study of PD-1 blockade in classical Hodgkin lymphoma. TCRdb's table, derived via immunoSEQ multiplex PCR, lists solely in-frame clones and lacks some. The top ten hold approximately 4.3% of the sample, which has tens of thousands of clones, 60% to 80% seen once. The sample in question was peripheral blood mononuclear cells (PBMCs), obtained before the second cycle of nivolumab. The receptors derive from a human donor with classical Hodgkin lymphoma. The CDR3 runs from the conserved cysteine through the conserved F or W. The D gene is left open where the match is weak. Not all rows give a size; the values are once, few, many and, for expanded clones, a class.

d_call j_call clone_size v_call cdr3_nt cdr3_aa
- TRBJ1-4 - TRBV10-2 TGCGCCAGCAGATTGCAGGCTAATGAAAAACTGTTTTTT CASRLQANEKLFF
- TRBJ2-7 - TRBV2 TGTGCCAGCAGTGAAGCAGGGAGAGACGAGCAGTACTTC CASSEAGRDEQYF
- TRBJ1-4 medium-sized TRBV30 TGTGCCTGGTGCCCCGGGGGGCTTCCTGAAAAACTGTTTTTT CAWCPGGLPEKLFF
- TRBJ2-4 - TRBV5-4 TGTGCCAGCAGTCACACCGGAGGGGGTGACATTCAGTACTTC CASSHTGGGDIQYF
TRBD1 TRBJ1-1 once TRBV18 TGTGCCAGCCGCGGACAGGTGGGATCGTCTGAAGCTTTCTTT CASRGQVGSSEAFF
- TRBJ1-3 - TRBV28 TGTGCCAGCAGTCCCCAGGGGCAGGCCAATTGGGACACCATATATTTT CASSPQGQANWDTIYF
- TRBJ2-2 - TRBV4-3 TGCGCCAGCAGCTACACGAACACCGGGGAGCTGTTTTTT CASSYTNTGELFF
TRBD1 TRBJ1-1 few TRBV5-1 TGCGCCAGCAGCTATACACAGGGGGCGAGTACTGAAGCTTTCTTT CASSYTQGASTEAFF
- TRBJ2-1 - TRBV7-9 TGTGCCAGCAGCCTTAGGGGTACCCCCCTCGATGAGCAGTTCTTC CASSLRGTPLDEQFF
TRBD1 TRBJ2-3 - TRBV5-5 TGTGCCAGCAGCTTGGCTGGACAGGGAACAGATACGCAGTATTTT CASSLAGQGTDTQYF
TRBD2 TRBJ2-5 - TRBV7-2 TGTGCCAGCAGCTTAGGACTAGCGGGGTGGGAGACCCAGTACTTC CASSLGLAGWETQYF
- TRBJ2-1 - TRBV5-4 TGTGCCAGCAGCATAGCTGCCGGATTTTCCTACAATGAGCAGTTCTTC CASSIAAGFSYNEQFF
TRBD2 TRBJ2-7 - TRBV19 TGTGCCAGTAGCTTGACTAGCGGGGCCTACGAGCAGTACTTC CASSLTSGAYEQYF
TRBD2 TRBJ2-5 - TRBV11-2 TGTGCCAGCAGAGAAGGAGTAGCGGGGATAGAGACCCAGTACTTC CASREGVAGIETQYF
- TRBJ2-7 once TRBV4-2 TGTGCCAGCAGCCAGGATATCACCGATAGCGAGCAGTACTTC CASSQDITDSEQYF
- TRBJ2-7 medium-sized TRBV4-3 TGCGCCAGCAGCCAAGAGATGTACAGGGACGGGTACGAGCAGTACTTC CASSQEMYRDGYEQYF
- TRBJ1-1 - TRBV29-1 TGCAGCGGGGAGCTGAACACTGAAGCTTTCTTT CSGELNTEAFF
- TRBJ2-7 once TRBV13 TGTGCCAGCAGCCCCAGTTATTGGGCCCACGAGCAGTACTTC CASSPSYWAHEQYF
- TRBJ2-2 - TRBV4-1 TGCGCCAGCAGCAACAGGGACCTTGGCGGAGGTTCCGTGAACACCGGGGAGCTGTTTTTT CASSNRDLGGGSVNTGELFF
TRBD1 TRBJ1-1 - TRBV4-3 TGCGCCAGCAGCCAAGATGAGGGGGCGAACACTGAAGCTTTCTTT CASSQDEGANTEAFF
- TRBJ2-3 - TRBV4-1 TGCGCCAGCAGCCAGGCGCGGGACCCGAACCTTGCAGATACGCAGTATTTT CASSQARDPNLADTQYF
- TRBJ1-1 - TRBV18 TGTGCCAGCTCACCACCCGGGACATATGGGGCTTTCTTT CASSPPGTYGAFF
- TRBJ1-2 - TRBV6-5 TGTGCCAGCAGTTTATACAGGGAGGCTATCTTGGGCTACACCTTC CASSLYREAILGYTF
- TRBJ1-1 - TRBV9 TGTGCCAGCAGCCCCCATGGGAAGAACACTGAAGCTTTCTTT CASSPHGKNTEAFF
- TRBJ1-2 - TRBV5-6 TGTGCCAGCAGCTATCAGGGTGTTACTAACTATGGCTACACCTTC CASSYQGVTNYGYTF
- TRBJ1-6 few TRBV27 TGTGCCAGCAGTTTTGGCCGGGCAGACAATTCACCCCTCCACTTT CASSFGRADNSPLHF
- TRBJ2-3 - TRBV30 TGTGCCTGGAGCCTACAGGGGAGGCTCGGTACGCAGTATTTT CAWSLQGRLGTQYF
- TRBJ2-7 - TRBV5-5 TGTGCCAGCAGCTTGTACTCAGGGGTAGAGCAGTACTTC CASSLYSGVEQYF
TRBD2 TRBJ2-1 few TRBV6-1 TGTGCCAGCAACCTAGCGGGGGCGGGCAATGAGCAGTTCTTC CASNLAGAGNEQFF
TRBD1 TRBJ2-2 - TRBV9 TGTGCCAGCAGGGGTGGGACCGGGACAGGGGTCACCGGGGAGCTGTTTTTT CASRGGTGTGVTGELFF
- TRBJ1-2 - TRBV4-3 TGCGCCAGCAGCCAGGAAAGAACAGGGTTCGGTGGCTACACCTTC CASSQERTGFGGYTF
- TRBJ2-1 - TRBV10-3 TGTGCCATCAGTGAGTCGGTGGGGGGAGGGGGCTACAATGAGCAGTTCTTC CAISESVGGGGYNEQFF
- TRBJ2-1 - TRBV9 TGTGCCAGCGGGGCAGGGGCGGATGAGCAGTTCTTC CASGAGADEQFF
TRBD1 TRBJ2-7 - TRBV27 TGTGCCAGCCGAAGACAGGGGACAGCCTCCTACGAGCAGTACTTC CASRRQGTASYEQYF
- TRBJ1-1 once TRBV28 TGTGCCAGCAGTTTTCATGGCAGGGCGGGTACTGAAGCTTTCTTT CASSFHGRAGTEAFF
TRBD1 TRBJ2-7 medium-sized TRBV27 TGTGCCAGCAGTTCCGGGACAGGTTACGAGCAGTACTTC CASSSGTGYEQYF
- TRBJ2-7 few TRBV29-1 TGCAGCGTTGCTGCAGGGACCGGCGAGCAGTACTTC CSVAAGTGEQYF
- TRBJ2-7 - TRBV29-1 TGCAGCGTGGCAACGGGTTCCTTTTTACCCTACGAGCAGTACTTC CSVATGSFLPYEQYF
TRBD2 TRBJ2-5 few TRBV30 TGTGCCTGGGGTAGGACGGGGGGAGGCCAAGAGACCCAGTACTTC CAWGRTGGGQETQYF
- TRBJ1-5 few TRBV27 TGTGCCAGCAGTTTGAGGGTCCATCAGCCCCAGCATTTT CASSLRVHQPQHF
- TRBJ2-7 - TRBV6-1 TGTGCCAGCAGTGAATATCTATCCCCTTCCTACGAGCAGTACTTC CASSEYLSPSYEQYF
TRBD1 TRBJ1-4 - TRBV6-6 TGTGCCAGCAGTTACCCAGGGGGCCACGGACAGGAACTGTTTTTT CASSYPGGHGQELFF
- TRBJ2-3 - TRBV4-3 TGCGCCAGCAGCCAAGCGTGGACAGGAGGGACAGATACGCAGTATTTT CASSQAWTGGTDTQYF
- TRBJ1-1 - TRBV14 TGTGCCAGCAGCCCCTTTGGTCGACTAGGGGATGGAGGATTGACTGAAGCTTTCTTT CASSPFGRLGDGGLTEAFF
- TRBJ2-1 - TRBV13 TGTGCCAGCAGCTTAGGGGCTAGCACAAACAATGAGCAGTTCTTC CASSLGASTNNEQFF
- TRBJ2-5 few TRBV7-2 TGTGCCAGCAGCCTTAGGTTGCGGGGACAAGAGACCCAGTACTTC CASSLRLRGQETQYF
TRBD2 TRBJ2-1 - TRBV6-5 TGTGCCAGCAGTTACACTAAGCGGGGGGGGTACAATGAGCAGTTCTTC CASSYTKRGGYNEQFF
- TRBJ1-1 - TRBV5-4 TGTGCCAGCAGCTTAGGGAGGGAGCGGGCGGACACTGAAGCTTTCTTT CASSLGRERADTEAFF
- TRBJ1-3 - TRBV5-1 TGCGCCAGCAGCCCGGGCGGCTCTGGAAACACCATATATTTT CASSPGGSGNTIYF
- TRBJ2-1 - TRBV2 TGTGCCAGCAGTGGAGGGCGGAATAATGAGCAGTTCTTC CASSGGRNNEQFF
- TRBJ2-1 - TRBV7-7 TGTGCCAGCAGCTTATTAGTGGGTGGGCGCAATGAGCAGTTCTTC CASSLLVGGRNEQFF
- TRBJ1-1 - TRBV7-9 TGTGCCAGCAGGCTACCCATGGGGGCCCCTGAAGCTTTCTTT CASRLPMGAPEAFF
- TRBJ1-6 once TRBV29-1 TGCAGCGCCTCATTGATGGGAGGGATTTCTCCCCTTTTT CSASLMGGISPLF
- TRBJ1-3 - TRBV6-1 TGTGCCAGCAGTGAGAAGATAGGCGTGTGGGCTACCTCTGGAAACACCATATATTTT CASSEKIGVWATSGNTIYF
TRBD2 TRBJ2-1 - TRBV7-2 TGTGCCAGCAGTCGATCTATTGGGGCGGGAGCCAACTCCTACAATGAGCAGTTCTTC CASSRSIGAGANSYNEQFF
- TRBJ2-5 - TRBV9 TGTGCCAGCAGCGCCGCGCCTAGAGAGACCCAGTACTTC CASSAAPRETQYF
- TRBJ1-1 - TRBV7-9 TGTGCCAGCAGCTTAGGACAGCTCCTACTCAACGCTGAAGCTTTCTTT CASSLGQLLLNAEAFF